There are many counts of the clone carrying this T cell receptor beta chain. Its antigen remains unknown. These data originate in a study of T cell repertoires in cytomegalovirus infection. Study background: CMV epitopes that were recently identified and HLA-C-restricted were used alongside well-studied HLA-B-restricted ones. Public TCR beta signatures were indicative of both CMV infection and a matching HLA type.

From the reads, TCRdb called clonotypes with MiXCR, one entry per CDR3 protein. The sample lists 750,000 to 950,000 distinct CDR3 sequences; 29% were seen once. Germline-derived CDR1 and CDR2 are SGHVS and FQNEAQ. V lost 1 base and J lost 7, with 11 bases in between. The CDR3 length is 14 residues. Study-wide results and limits: Ex vivo, HLA-C-restricted CMV-specific TCR beta clonotypes prevailed over the rest of the response. Of the TCR beta families, the public ones yielded a cumulative frequency that identified carriers of CMV plus the relevant HLA.

This TCR derives from a human donor in good health (CMV status not recorded). Some clones in this sample may be carry-over from other donors' samples. The genes are TRBV7-8 and TRBJ2-4; D might be TRBD1 (6 bases). The sequenced sample was cultured CD8+ T cells from PBMCs, obtained from culture after CMV antigen stimulation. This chain's CDR3 is CASSLVVGANIQYF. The CDR3 DNA reads as TGTGCCAGCAGCTTAGTCGTGGGGGCGAACATTCAGTACTTC. Full variable domain (remainder filled in from reference TRBV7-8 and TRBJ2-4): GAGVSQSPRYKVAKRGQDVALRCDPISGHVSLFWYQQALGQGPEFLTYFQNEAQLDKSGLPSDRFFAERPEGSVSTLKIQRTQQEDSAVYLCASSLVVGANIQYFGAGTRLSVL.